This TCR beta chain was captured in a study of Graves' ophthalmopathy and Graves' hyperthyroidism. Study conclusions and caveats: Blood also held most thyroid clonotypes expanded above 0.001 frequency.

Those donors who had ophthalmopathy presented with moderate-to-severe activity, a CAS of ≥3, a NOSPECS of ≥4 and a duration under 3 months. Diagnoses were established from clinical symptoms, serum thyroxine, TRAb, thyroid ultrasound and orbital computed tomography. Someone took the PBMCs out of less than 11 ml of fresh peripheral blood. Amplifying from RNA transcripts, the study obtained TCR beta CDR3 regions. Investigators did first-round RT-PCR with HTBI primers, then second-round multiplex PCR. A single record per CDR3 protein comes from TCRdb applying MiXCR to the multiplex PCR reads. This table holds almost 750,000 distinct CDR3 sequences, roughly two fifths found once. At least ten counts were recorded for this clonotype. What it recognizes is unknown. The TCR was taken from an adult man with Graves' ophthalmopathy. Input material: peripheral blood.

The CDR3 DNA reads TGCAGCGTTGCGTCGGGGATGGGCGGGCAGCCCCAGCATTTT. Its translation is CSVASGMGGQPQHF. V gene TRBV29-1 combines with J gene TRBJ1-5; D unclear. Germline V lookup: CDR1 SQVTM, CDR2 ANQGSEA. V dropped 4 bases and J dropped 7 bases, with 17 bases sitting between them. The CDR3 length is 14 residues.